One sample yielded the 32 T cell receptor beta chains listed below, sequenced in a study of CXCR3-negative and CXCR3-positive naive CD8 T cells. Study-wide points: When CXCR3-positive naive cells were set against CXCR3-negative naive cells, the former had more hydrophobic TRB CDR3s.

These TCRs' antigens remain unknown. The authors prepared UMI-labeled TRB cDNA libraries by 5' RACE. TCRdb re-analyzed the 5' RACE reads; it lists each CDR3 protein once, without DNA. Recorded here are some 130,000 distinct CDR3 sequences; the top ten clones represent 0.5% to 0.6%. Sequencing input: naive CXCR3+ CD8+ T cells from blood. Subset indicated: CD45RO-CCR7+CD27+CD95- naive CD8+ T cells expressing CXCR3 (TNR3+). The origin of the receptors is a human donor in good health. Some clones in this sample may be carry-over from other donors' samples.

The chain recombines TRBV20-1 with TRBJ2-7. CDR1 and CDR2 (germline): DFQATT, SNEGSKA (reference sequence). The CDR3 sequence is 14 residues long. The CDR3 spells CSARGSGEPYEQYF.

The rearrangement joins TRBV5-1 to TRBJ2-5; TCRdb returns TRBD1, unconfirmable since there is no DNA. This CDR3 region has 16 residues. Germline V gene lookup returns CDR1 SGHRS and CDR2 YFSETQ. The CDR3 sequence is CASSLGTGFAQETQYF.

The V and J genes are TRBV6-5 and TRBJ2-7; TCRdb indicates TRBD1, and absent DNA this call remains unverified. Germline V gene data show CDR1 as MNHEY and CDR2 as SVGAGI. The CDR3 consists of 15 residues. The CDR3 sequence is CASSYSSGRTYEQYF.

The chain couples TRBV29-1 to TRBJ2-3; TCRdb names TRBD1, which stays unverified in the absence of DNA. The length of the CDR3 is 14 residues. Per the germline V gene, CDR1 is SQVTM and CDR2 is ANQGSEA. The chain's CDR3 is CSVEEENRADTQYF.

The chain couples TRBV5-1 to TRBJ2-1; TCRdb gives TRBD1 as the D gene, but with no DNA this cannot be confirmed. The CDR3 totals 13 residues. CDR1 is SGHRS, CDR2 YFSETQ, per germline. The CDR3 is CASSFRGWDEQFF.

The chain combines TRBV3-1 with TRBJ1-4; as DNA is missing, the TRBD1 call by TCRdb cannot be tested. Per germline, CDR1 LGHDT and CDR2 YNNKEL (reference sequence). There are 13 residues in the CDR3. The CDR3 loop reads CASIGGRNEKLFF.

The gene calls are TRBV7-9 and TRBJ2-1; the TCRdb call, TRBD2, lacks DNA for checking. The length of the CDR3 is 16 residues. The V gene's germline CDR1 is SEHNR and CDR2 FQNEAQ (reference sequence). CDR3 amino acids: CASSPPGGTLYNEQFF.

The CDR3 loop reads CASSTPEDTEAFF. The chain joins TRBV19 to TRBJ1-1. The CDR3 runs 13 residues. CDR1 LNHDA and CDR2 SQIVND come from the germline V gene (reference sequence). The variable domain in full, completed from reference TRBV19 and TRBJ1-1, reads DGGITQSPKYLFRKEGQNVTLSCEQNLNHDAMYWYRQDPGQGLRLIYYSQIVNDFQKGDIAEGYSVSREKKESFPLTVTSAQKNPTAFYLCASSTPEDTEAFFGQGTRLTVV.

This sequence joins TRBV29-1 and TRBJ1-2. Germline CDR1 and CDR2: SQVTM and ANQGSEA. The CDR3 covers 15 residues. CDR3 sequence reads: CSAEKLETGNYGYTF.

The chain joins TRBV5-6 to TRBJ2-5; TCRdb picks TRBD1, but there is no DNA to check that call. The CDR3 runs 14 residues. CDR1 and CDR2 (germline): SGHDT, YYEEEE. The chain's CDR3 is CASSNRDPGETQYF. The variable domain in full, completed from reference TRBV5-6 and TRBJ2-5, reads DAGVTQSPTHLIKTRGQQVTLRCSPKSGHDTVSWYQQALGQGPQFIFQYYEEEERQRGNFPDRFSGHQFPNYSSELNVNALLLGDSALYLCASSNRDPGETQYFGPGTRLLVL.

The CDR3 loop reads CASSQELLGQVYEQYF. The V call is TRBV14, the J call TRBJ2-7; TCRdb gives TRBD1 as the D gene, but with no DNA this cannot be confirmed. The CDR3 has 16 amino acids. The germline V gene has CDR1 SGHDN and CDR2 FVKESK.

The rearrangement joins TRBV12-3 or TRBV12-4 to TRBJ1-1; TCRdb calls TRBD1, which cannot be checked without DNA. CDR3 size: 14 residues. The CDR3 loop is CASSPRQFGTEAFF.

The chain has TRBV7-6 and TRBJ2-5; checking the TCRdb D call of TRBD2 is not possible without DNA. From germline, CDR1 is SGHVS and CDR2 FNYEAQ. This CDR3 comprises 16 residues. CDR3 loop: CASSFQGLAGQETQYF.

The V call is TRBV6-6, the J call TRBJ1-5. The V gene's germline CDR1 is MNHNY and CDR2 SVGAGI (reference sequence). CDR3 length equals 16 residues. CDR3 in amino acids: CASSYLLPTDNQPQHF.

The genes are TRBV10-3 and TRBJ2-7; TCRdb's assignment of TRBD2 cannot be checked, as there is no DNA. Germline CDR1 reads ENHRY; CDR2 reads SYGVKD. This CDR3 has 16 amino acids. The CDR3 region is CAISLSGTSETYEQYF.

CDR3 protein: CASSPVGVEAFF. This chain connects TRBV7-3 to TRBJ1-1; TCRdb reports TRBD1, a call that lacks DNA to check it against. CDR1 and CDR2 from the germline V gene are SGHTA and FQGTGA. The CDR3 spans 12 residues. Full variable domain (rest looked up from reference TRBV7-3 and TRBJ1-1): GAGVSQTPSNKVTEKGKYVELRCDPISGHTALYWYRQSLGQGPEFLIYFQGTGAADDSGLPNDRFFAVRPEGSVSTLKIQRTERGDSAVYLCASSPVGVEAFFGQGTRLTVV.

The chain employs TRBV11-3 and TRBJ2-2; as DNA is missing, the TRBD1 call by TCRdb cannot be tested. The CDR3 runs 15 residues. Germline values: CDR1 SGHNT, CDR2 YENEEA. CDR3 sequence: CASSLYRGNTGELFF.

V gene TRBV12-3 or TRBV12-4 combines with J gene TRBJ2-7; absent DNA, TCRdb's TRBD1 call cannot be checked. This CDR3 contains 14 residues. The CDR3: CASSATGQGDEQYF.

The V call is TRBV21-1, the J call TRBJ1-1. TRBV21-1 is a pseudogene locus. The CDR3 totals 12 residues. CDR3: CASSKRNTEAFF.

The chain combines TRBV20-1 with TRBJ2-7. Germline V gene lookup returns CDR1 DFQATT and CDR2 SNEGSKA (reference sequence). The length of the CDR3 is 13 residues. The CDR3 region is CSARTAANYEQYF.

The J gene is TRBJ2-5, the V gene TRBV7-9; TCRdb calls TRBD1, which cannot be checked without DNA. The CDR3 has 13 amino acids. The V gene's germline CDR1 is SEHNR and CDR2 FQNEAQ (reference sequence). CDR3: CASSPLEQETQYF.

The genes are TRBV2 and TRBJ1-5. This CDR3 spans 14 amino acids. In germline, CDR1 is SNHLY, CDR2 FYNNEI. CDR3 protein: CASTEGTSNQPQHF.

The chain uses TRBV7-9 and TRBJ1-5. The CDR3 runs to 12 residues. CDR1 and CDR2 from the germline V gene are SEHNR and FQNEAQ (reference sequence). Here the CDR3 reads CASSFGNQPQHF.

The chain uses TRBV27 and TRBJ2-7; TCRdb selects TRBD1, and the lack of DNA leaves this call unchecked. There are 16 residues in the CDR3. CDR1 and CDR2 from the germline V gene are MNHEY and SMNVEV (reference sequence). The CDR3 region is CASSGGTGDSSYEQYF.

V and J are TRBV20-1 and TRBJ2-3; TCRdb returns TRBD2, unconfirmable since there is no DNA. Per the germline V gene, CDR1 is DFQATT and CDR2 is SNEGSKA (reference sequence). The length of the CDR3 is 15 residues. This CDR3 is CSVSTRDFRADTQYF.

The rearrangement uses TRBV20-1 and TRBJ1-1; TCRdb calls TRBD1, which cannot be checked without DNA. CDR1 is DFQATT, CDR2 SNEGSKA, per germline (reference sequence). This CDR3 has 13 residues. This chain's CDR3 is CSGARPGSTEAFF.

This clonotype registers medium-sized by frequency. The CDR3 sequence: CASSPPPEGNTEAFF. The rearrangement joins TRBV7-7 to TRBJ1-1; TCRdb calls TRBD1, which cannot be checked without DNA. CDR1 and CDR2 (germline): SSHAT, FNYEAQ (reference sequence). This CDR3 is 15 amino acids long.

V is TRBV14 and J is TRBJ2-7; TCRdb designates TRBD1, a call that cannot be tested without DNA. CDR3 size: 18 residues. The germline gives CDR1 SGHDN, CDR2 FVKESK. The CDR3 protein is CASSQEGTGKSPFYEQYF.

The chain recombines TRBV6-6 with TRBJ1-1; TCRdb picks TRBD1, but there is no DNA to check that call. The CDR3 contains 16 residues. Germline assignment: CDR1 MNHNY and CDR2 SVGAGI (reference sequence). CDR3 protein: CASSSTPGQGPHEAFF.

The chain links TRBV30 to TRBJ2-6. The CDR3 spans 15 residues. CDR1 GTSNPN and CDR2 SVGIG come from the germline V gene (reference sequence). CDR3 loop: CAWSDTGFGANVLTF.

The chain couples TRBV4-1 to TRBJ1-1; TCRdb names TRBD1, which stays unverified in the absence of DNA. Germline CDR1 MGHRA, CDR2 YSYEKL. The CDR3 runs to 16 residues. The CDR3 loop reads CASSQGPEGANTEAFF.

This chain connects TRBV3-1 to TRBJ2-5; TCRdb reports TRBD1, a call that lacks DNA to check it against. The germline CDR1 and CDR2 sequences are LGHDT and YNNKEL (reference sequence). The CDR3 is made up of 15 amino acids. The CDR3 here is CASSQMGAPQETQYF.